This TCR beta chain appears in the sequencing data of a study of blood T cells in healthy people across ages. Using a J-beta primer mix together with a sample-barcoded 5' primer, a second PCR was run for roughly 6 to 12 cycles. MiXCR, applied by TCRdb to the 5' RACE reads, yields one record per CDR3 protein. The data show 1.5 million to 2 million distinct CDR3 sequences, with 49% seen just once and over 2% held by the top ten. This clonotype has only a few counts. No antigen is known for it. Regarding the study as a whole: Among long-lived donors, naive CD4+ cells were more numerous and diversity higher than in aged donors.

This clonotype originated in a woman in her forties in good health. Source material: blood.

DNA for the CDR3: TGTGCCAGCAGTTTAGCCCGGGGACAGACGTACGAGCAGTACTTC. As protein: CASSLARGQTYEQYF. The genes are TRBV28 and TRBJ2-7; TRBD1 agrees at 7 bases. The CDR3 spans 15 residues. Germline loops: CDR1 MDHEN, CDR2 SYDVKM. Trimming cost V 2 bases and J 4 bases; bases outside gene matches: 8.